This T cell receptor beta chain was identified in a study of cytomegalovirus exposure and HLA in healthy donors. The PCR employed 60 Vbeta primers together with 13 Jbeta primers. Libraries were prepared by immunoSEQ multiplex PCR; TCRdb keeps only in-frame clonotypes and omits some of them. The table records 85,000 to 130,000 clones, about 80% of them present only once. The CDR3 has 12 amino acids. The V end lost 4 bases, the J end lost 8 bases, and 14 bases lay between the germline ends. Germline loops: CDR1 GTSNPN, CDR2 SVGIG (reference sequence). This clone turned up a few times. J is TRBJ1-2 and V is TRBV30, with D hard to call. The TCR was taken from a woman between 18 and 30 years old in good health and CMV-seropositive. The sequencing sample was made of PBMCs. The CDR3 region is CAWNPGDGGYTF. In DNA form, the CDR3 reads TGTGCCTGGAACCCCGGGGATGGAGGCTACACCTTC.